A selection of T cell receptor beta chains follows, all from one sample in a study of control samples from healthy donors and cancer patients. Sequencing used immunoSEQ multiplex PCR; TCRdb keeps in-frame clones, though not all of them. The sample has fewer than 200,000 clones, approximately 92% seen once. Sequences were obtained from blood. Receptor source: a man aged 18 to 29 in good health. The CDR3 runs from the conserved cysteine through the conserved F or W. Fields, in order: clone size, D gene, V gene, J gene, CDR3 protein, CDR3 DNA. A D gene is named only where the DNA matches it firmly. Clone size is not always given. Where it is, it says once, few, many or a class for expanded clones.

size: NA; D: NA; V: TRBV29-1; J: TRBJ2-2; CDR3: CSVQGILTGELFF; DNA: TGCAGCGTTCAAGGGATTCTAACCGGGGAGCTGTTTTTT
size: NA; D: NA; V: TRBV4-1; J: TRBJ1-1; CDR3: CASSQERLQGTEAFF; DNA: TGCGCCAGCAGCCAAGAAAGACTCCAGGGCACTGAAGCTTTCTTT
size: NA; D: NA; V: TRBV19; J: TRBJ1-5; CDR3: CASNLAGSGSGNQPQHF; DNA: TGTGCCAGTAATTTGGCAGGTAGCGGATCAGGCAATCAGCCCCAGCATTTT
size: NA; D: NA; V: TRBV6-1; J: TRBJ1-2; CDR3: CASSETYNYGYTF; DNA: TGTGCCAGCAGTGAGACATATAACTATGGCTACACCTTC
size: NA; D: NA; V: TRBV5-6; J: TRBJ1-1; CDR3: CASSSDGLNTEAFF; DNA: TGTGCCAGCAGCTCCGACGGCCTCAACACTGAAGCTTTCTTT
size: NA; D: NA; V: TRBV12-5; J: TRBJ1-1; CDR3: CASGFRVGLEAFF; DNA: TGTGCTAGTGGTTTCAGGGTTGGGCTTGAAGCTTTCTTT
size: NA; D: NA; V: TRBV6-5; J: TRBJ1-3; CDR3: CASSSRDGGNTIYF; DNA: TGTGCCAGCAGTAGCCGGGACGGCGGAAACACCATATATTTT
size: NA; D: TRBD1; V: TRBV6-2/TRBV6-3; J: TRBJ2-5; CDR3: CASNPGGQETQYF; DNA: TGTGCCAGCAACCCAGGGGGCCAAGAGACCCAGTACTTC
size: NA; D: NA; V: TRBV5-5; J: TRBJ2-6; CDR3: CASSPLGGTSSPVLTF; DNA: TGTGCCAGCAGCCCCCTGGGGGGAACTTCGTCCCCCGTCCTGACTTTC
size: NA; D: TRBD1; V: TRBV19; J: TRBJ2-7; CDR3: CASSTGTGLYEQYF; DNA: TGTGCCAGTAGCACCGGGACAGGACTCTACGAGCAGTACTTC
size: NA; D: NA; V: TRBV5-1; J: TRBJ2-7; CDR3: CASSPTTPTYEQYF; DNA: TGCGCCAGCAGCCCTACGACGCCGACCTACGAGCAGTACTTC
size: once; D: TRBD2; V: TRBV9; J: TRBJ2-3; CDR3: CASNPTSGFFTDTQYF; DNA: TGTGCCAGCAATCCGACTAGCGGGTTTTTCACAGATACGCAGTATTTT
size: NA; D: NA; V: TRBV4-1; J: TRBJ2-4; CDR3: CASSPLRGRVGNIQYF; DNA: TGCGCCAGCAGCCCGTTGCGGGGGCGCGTTGGAAACATTCAGTACTTC
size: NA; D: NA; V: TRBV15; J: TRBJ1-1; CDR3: CATSRGSGSDTEAFF; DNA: TGTGCCACCAGCAGAGGGTCAGGGTCGGACACTGAAGCTTTCTTT
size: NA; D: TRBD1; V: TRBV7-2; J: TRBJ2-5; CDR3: CASSSTGGRKTQYF; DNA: TGTGCCAGCAGCTCAACAGGGGGCCGGAAGACCCAGTACTTC
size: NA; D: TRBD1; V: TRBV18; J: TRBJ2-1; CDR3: CASSRGNEQFF; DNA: TGTGCCAGCTCCAGGGGGAATGAGCAGTTCTTC
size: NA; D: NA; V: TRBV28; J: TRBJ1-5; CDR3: CASSLGGSSNQPQHF; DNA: TGTGCCAGCAGTTTGGGAGGGAGCAGCAATCAGCCCCAGCATTTT
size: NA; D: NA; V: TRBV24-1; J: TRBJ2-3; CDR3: CATSARTGRGTDTQYF; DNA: TGTGCCACCAGTGCCCGCACAGGGCGAGGGACAGATACGCAGTATTTT
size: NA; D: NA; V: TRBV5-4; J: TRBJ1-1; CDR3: CATKGGLSTLNTEAFF; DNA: TGTGCCACCAAGGGGGGCTTATCGACCCTAAACACTGAAGCTTTCTTT
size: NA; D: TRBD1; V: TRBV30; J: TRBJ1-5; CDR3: CAWSVSGRTGRPQHF; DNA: TGTGCCTGGAGTGTCTCCGGACGGACAGGTCGGCCCCAGCATTTT
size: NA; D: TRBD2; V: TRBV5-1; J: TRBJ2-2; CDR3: CASSRSGTSRDDTGELFF; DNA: TGCGCCAGCAGCCGTTCCGGGACTAGCAGGGACGACACCGGGGAGCTGTTTTTT
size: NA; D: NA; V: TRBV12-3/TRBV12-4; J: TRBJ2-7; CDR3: CASRGQNYEQYF; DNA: TGTGCCAGCAGAGGACAAAACTACGAGCAGTACTTC
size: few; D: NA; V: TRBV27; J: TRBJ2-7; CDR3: CASSLIGETSEQYF; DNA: TGTGCCAGCAGTTTAATCGGGGAGACCAGCGAGCAGTACTTC
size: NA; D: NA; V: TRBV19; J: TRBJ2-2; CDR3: CASSITANTGELFF; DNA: TGTGCCAGTAGTATCACAGCGAACACCGGGGAGCTGTTTTTT
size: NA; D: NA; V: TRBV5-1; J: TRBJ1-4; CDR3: CASSSETGLNEKLFF; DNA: TGCGCCAGCAGCTCGGAGACGGGCCTTAATGAAAAACTGTTTTTT
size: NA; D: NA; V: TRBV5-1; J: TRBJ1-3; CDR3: CASRTETGNTIYF; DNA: TGCGCCAGCCGGACGGAGACTGGAAACACCATATATTTT
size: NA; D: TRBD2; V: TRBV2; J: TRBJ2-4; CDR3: CASRGTSNQTLAKNIQYF; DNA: TGTGCCAGCAGGGGGACTAGCAATCAGACCTTAGCCAAAAACATTCAGTACTTC
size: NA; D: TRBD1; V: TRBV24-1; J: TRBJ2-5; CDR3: CATRTGDQETQYF; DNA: TGTGCCACCAGAACAGGGGACCAAGAGACCCAGTACTTC
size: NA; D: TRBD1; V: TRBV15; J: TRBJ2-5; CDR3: CATSTETGEEETQYF; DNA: TGTGCCACCAGCACAGAGACAGGGGAGGAAGAGACCCAGTACTTC
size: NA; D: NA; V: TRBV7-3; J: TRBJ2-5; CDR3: CASSLGAQETQYF; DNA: TGTGCCAGCAGCTTAGGGGCCCAAGAGACCCAGTACTTC
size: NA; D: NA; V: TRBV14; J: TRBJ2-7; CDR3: CASSQDLNTAKYF; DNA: TGTGCCAGCAGCCAAGATCTTAACACAGCCAAGTACTTC
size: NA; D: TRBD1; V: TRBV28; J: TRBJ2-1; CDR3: CASRDRETNEQFF; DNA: TGTGCCAGCCGGGACAGGGAAACCAATGAGCAGTTCTTC
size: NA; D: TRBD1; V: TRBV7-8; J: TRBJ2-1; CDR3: CASSSGTGKNEQFF; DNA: TGTGCCAGCAGCTCCGGGACAGGGAAGAATGAGCAGTTCTTC
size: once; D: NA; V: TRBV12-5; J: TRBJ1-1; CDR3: CASGTGNTEAFF; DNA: TGTGCTAGTGGGACAGGGAACACTGAAGCTTTCTTT
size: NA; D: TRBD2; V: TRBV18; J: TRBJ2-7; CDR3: CASSPQGLLAGPYEQYF; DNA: TGTGCCAGCTCACCCCAGGGATTACTAGCGGGTCCCTACGAGCAGTACTTC
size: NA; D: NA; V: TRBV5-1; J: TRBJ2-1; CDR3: CASSLDGGPYNEQFF; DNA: TGCGCCAGCAGCTTGGACGGGGGCCCCTACAATGAGCAGTTCTTC
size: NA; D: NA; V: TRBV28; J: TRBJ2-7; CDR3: CASSLAQSYEQYF; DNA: TGTGCCAGCAGTTTAGCGCAGTCCTACGAGCAGTACTTC
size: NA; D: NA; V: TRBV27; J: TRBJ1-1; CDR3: CASIHGLITEAFF; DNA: TGTGCCAGCATCCACGGACTGATCACTGAAGCTTTCTTT
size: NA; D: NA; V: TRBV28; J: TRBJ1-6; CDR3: CASSPLPGDNSPLHF; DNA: TGTGCCAGCAGTCCCTTACCAGGGGATAATTCACCCCTCCACTTT
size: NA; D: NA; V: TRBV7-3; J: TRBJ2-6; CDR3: CASSPRVSGANVLTF; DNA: TGTGCCAGCAGCCCCAGGGTCTCTGGGGCCAACGTCCTGACTTTC
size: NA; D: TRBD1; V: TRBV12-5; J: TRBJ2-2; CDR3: CASGLGTVIGTGGGTGELFF; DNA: TGTGCTAGTGGTCTAGGAACTGTTATTGGGACAGGGGGAGGAACCGGGGAGCTGTTTTTT
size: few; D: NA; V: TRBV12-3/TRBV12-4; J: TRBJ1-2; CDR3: CASSYRARQGYTF; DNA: TGTGCCAGCAGTTATCGGGCCCGTCAGGGCTACACCTTC